The clone carrying this TCR beta chain was observed a few times. These data belong to a study of molecular identifiers for immune sequencing clone quantification. Library preparation followed earlier protocols using designated TCR primers. One entry per CDR3 protein, called by TCRdb with MiXCR from the PCR reads. The data hold approximately 590,000 distinct CDR3 sequences, with about 25% observed a single time. V lost 3 bases and J lost 3; bases outside the gene matches: 9. The CDR3 contains 17 residues. Germline V gene sequence: CDR1 MGHRA, CDR2 YSYEKL. V is TRBV4-1 and J is TRBJ2-2; 8 positions agree with TRBD2. This sequence was found in a human donor in good health. Some libraries in this study had Jurkat cell RNA spiked in. The specimen sequenced was naive CD8+ T cells from blood, with Jurkat cell RNA spiked in. Sample subset: FACS-sorted CD8+CD4-CCR7+CD45RA+ naive T cells. The chain's CDR3 is CASSQAPGLEDTGELFF. Written as DNA, the CDR3 is TGCGCCAGCAGCCAGGCCCCGGGACTAGAGGACACCGGGGAGCTGTTTTTT.